This T cell receptor (beta chain) was captured in a study of cytomegalovirus exposure and HLA in healthy donors. Study-wide context: As released early, the data held 70 million to 95 million unique TCRs from HLA-typed donors. Study-level points and caveats: Despite most TCR sequences being rare, some public TCRs occurred in many donors. Several of the most significant clusters appeared, in a later analysis, to be linked to common viral pathogens.

Healthy donors of bone marrow made up the group. As to this clone: The antigen is unknown.

The study ran its PCR with 60 Vbeta and 13 Jbeta primers. This table comes from immunoSEQ multiplex PCR, and its TCRdb copy is limited to in-frame clones, with some not included. The sample table includes some 150,000 clones. CDR1 is SGHNT, CDR2 YYREEE, per germline (reference sequence). The CDR3 length is 16 residues. The V gene end was trimmed by 4 bases and the J gene end by 4 bases; junction bases not matched to a gene: 10. Sample: PBMCs. V and J are TRBV5-4 and TRBJ1-1; TRBD1 agrees at 10 bases. The clonotype was recovered from a woman between 18 and 30 years old in good health and CMV-seropositive. CDR3 DNA sequence: TGTGCCAGCAGCACTGTTTTCTGGACAGGGGGCACTGAAGCTTTCTTT. The encoded protein is CASSTVFWTGGTEAFF.